The present T cell receptor (beta chain) was sequenced within a study of blood T cell repertoires in COVID-19. Concerning this clone itself: The same CDR3 also results from other DNA sequences found in this sample.

The repertoire was sequenced with immunoSEQ multiplex PCR; TCRdb's copy has only in-frame clones and lacks some. This sample yields approximately 460,000 clones, of which 80% to 90% are seen a single time; roughly 0.92% belongs to the top ten. The Seattle patients, enrolled during active infection, were followed longitudinally. Sequenced: peripheral blood. The sequence was obtained from a man between 18 and 29 years old with COVID-19, enrolled during active disease.

The CDR3 reads CASSLTGMNTEAFF. The CDR3 nucleotides are TGTGCCAGCAGTCTGACAGGAATGAACACTGAAGCTTTCTTT. V is TRBV27 and J is TRBJ1-1, with D possibly being TRBD1 (6 bases). Germline V gene lookup returns CDR1 MNHEY and CDR2 SMNVEV (reference sequence). V lost 5 bases and J 0 bases, leaving 10 bases between the germline ends. The CDR3 is 14 residues long.